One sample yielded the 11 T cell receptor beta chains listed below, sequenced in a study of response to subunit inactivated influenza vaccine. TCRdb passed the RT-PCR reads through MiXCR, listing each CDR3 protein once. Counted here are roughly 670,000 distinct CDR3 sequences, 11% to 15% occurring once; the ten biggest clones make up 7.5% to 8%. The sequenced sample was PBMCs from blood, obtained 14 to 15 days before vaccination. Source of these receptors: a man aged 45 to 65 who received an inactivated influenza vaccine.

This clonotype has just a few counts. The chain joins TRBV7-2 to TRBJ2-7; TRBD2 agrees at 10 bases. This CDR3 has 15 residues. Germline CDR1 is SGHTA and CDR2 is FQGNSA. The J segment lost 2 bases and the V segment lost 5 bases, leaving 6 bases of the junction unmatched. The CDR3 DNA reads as TGTGCCAGCAGCCCCGGACTAGCGGCGACCTACGAGCAGTACTTC. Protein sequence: CASSPGLAATYEQYF. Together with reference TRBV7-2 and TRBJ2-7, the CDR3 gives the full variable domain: GAGVSQSPSNKVTEKGKDVELRCDPISGHTALYWYRQSLGQGLEFLIYFQGNSAPDKSGLPSDRFSAERTGGSVSTLTIQRTQQEDSAVYLCASSPGLAATYEQYFGPGTRLTVT.

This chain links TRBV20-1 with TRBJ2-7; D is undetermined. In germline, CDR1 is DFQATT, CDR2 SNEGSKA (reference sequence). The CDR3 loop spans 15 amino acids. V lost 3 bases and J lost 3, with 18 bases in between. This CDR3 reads CSASALDLASYEQYF. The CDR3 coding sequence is TGCAGTGCTAGTGCCCTGGATCTCGCTAGCTACGAGCAGTACTTC.

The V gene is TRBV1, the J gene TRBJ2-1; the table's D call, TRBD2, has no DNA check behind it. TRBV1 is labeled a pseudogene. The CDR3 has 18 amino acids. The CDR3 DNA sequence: TGCACCAGCAGCCAAGAACTCTTGAGGGGGAGGGCCTACAATGAGCAGTTCTTC. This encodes CTSSQELLRGRAYNEQFF.

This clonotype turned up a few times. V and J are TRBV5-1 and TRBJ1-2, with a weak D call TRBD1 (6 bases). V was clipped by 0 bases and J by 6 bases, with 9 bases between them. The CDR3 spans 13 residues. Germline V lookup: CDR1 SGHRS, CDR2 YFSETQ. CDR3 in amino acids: CASSLAGVDGYTF. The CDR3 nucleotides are TGCGCCAGCAGCTTGGCAGGGGTCGATGGCTACACCTTC.

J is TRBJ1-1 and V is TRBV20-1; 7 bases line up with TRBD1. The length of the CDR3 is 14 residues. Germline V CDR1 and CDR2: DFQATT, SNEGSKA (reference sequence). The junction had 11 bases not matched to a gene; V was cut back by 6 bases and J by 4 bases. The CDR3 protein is CSAHAGGSGTEAFF. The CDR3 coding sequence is TGCAGTGCGCATGCAGGGGGGAGTGGCACTGAAGCTTTCTTT.

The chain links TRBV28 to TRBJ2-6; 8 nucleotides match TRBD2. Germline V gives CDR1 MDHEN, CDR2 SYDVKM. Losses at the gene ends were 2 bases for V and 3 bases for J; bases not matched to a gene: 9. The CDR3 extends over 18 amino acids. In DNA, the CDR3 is TGTGCCAGCAGTTTACGGCACGGGGGGGGCAGTGGGGCCAACGTCCTGACTTTC. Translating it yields CASSLRHGGGSGANVLTF.

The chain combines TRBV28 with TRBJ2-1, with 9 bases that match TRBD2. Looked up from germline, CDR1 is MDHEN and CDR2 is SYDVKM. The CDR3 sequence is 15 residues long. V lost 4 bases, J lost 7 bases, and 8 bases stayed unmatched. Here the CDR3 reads CASSSLAGVSNEQFF. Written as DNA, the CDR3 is TGTGCCAGCAGTTCCTTAGCGGGAGTTAGTAATGAGCAGTTCTTC. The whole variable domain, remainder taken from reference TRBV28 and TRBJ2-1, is DVKVTQSSRYLVKRTGEKVFLECVQDMDHENMFWYRQDPGLGLRLIYFSYDVKMKEKGDIPEGYSVSREKKERFSLILESASTNQTSMYLCASSSLAGVSNEQFFGPGTRLTVL.

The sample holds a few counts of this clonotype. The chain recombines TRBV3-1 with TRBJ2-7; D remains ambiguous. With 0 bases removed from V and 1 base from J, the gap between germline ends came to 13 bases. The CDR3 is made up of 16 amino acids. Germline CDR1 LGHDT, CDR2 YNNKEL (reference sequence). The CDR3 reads CASSQDLVWDSYEQYF. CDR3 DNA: TGTGCCAGCAGCCAAGATTTGGTGTGGGATTCCTACGAGCAGTACTTC.

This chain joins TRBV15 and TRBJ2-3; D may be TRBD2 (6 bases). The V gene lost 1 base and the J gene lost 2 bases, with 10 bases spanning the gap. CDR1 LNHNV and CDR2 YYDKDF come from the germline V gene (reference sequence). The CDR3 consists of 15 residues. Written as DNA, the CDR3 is TGTGCCACCAGCAGAGTACGACTAGACACAGATACGCAGTATTTT. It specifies CATSRVRLDTDTQYF.

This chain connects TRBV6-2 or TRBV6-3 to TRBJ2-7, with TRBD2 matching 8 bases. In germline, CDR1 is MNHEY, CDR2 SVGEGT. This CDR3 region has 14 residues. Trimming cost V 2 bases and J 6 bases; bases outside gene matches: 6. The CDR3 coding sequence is TGTGCCAGCAGTTACGCGGGACTAGGGCTCGAGCAGTACTTC. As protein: CASSYAGLGLEQYF.

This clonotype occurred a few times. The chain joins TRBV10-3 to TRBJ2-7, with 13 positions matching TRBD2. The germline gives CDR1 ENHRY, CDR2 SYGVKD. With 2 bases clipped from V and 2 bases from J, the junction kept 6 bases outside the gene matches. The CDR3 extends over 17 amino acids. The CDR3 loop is CAISEGSGTSGAYEQYF. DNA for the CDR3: TGTGCCATCAGTGAGGGATCCGGGACTAGCGGGGCCTACGAGCAGTACTTC.